This entry lists 27 T cell receptor beta chains sequenced from one sample in a study of T cell responses to AZD1222 COVID-19 vaccine. The repertoire was sequenced with immunoSEQ multiplex PCR; TCRdb's copy has only in-frame clones and lacks some. The sample lists approximately 180,000 clones, approximately 94% occurring once. The specimen comprised peripheral blood, sampled on day 0 of AZD1222 vaccination. The origin of the receptors is an adult in good health.

This rearrangement joins TRBV7-9 to TRBJ1-1; 8 positions match TRBD1. The trim removed 4 bases at V and 1 base at J, leaving 5 bases unmatched. This CDR3 has 15 residues. CDR1 and CDR2 (germline): SEHNR, FQNEAQ (reference sequence). CDR3 nucleotide sequence: TGTGCCAGCAGCTACGGACAGGGATCGAACACTGAAGCTTTCTTT. This translates into CASSYGQGSNTEAFF.

The chain recombines TRBV6-5 with TRBJ1-2; 7 positions agree with TRBD1. Trimming cost V 7 bases and J 5 bases; bases outside gene matches: 10. In germline, CDR1 is MNHEY, CDR2 SVGAGI. This CDR3 has 14 amino acids. This CDR3 reads CASTLDRALYGYTF. The CDR3, as DNA: TGTGCCAGCACCCTCGACAGGGCGCTTTATGGCTACACCTTC.

The gene calls are TRBV19 and TRBJ1-2, with TRBD1 matching over 9 bases. The CDR3 loop spans 15 amino acids. V shed 6 bases, J shed 4 bases, and the junction held 9 bases outside the gene matches. The germline CDR1 and CDR2 sequences are LNHDA and SQIVND (reference sequence). In nucleotides, the CDR3 is TGTGCCAGTAGGCCTCGGACAGGGGAAGGCTATGGCTACACCTTC. It encodes CASRPRTGEGYGYTF.

The V and J genes are TRBV4-1 and TRBJ2-2; 7 positions match TRBD2. The V and J ends lost 2 bases and 3 bases, in that order; junction bases with no gene match: 9. Germline V gene lookup returns CDR1 MGHRA and CDR2 YSYEKL. The CDR3 is 17 residues long. CDR3 protein: CASSQLKAAGYTGELFF. The CDR3 DNA sequence: TGCGCCAGCAGCCAATTGAAAGCAGCGGGATACACCGGGGAGCTGTTTTTT.

The chain combines TRBV3-1 (or the pseudogene TRBV3-2) with TRBJ1-5; D not certain. V lost 0 bases and J 3 bases, leaving 9 bases between the germline ends. This CDR3 region has 15 residues. Germline-derived CDR1 and CDR2 are LGHDT and YNNKEL (reference sequence). CDR3 protein: CASSQDQRANQPQHF. The DNA of the CDR3 is TGTGCCAGCAGCCAAGACCAGCGGGCCAATCAGCCCCAGCATTTT.

The chain links TRBV14 to TRBJ1-2; D gene unclear. CDR3 length: 14 amino acids. V shed 3 bases and J shed 0 bases, with 8 bases lying between them. Germline CDR1 is SGHDN and CDR2 is FVKESK. CDR3 region: CASSHKTANYGYTF. The CDR3 DNA reads TGTGCCAGCAGCCATAAAACGGCTAACTATGGCTACACCTTC.

Written as DNA, the CDR3 is TGTGCCAGTAGTATAGAGGCGGCTAGGAGCAATCAGCCCCAGCATTTT. Protein product: CASSIEAARSNQPQHF. The rearrangement links TRBV19 to TRBJ1-5, with no clear D. Germline values: CDR1 LNHDA, CDR2 SQIVND (reference sequence). V lost 0 bases to trimming and J lost 1 base, with 10 bases between them. The length of the CDR3 is 16 residues.

The genes are TRBV25-1 and TRBJ2-1; no reliable D call. Per germline, CDR1 MGHDK and CDR2 SYGVNS. The CDR3 spans 13 residues. Between the trimmed V and J ends, which lost 2 bases and 4 bases, there was a span of 6 bases. Here the CDR3 DNA reads TGTGCCAGCAGTGAAGCCGGATACAATGAGCAGTTCTTC. Amino acids: CASSEAGYNEQFF.

This clone appeared a few times. In DNA form, the CDR3 reads TGTGCCAGCATCCCGCGCCCAGGTCAGGGGGGCTACACCTTC. Its translation is CASIPRPGQGGYTF. The J gene is TRBJ1-2, the V gene TRBV6-5; D possibly corresponds to TRBD1 (6 bases). V dropped 7 bases and J dropped 8 bases, with 20 bases sitting between them. Germline V CDR1 and CDR2: MNHEY, SVGAGI. CDR3 length equals 14 residues.

V is TRBV27 and J is TRBJ2-5; D uncertain. The germline V gene has CDR1 MNHEY and CDR2 SMNVEV (reference sequence). V lost 3 bases, J lost 5 bases, and 13 bases lay in between. The CDR3 is made up of 14 amino acids. As DNA, the CDR3 is TGTGCCAGCAGTTTTGGTGGGGTCGCGGAGACCCAGTACTTC. It is translated as CASSFGGVAETQYF.

The chain carries TRBV10-2 and TRBJ2-7; the D gene is possibly TRBD2 (7 bases). The CDR3 has 17 amino acids. The V end was cut by 7 bases, the J end by 2 bases, with 24 bases between. Germline values: CDR1 WSHSY, CDR2 SAAADI. In DNA, the CDR3 is TGCGCCAGCACTCTGGGGGGGAGAGGGGGAATTCCCTACGAGCAGTACTTC. It yields the protein CASTLGGRGGIPYEQYF.

This clone was counted only a few times. The chain is built from TRBV30 and TRBJ1-2; D might be TRBD1 (6 bases). CDR1 is GTSNPN and CDR2 is SVGIG in the germline V gene (reference sequence). The CDR3 extends over 14 amino acids. V was shortened by 0 bases and J by 8 bases, with 16 bases between the two germline ends. CDR3 region: CAWSVGGALQGYTF. In DNA, the CDR3 is TGTGCCTGGAGTGTAGGGGGGGCACTTCAAGGCTACACCTTC.

The chain recombines TRBV3-1 (or the pseudogene TRBV3-2) with TRBJ1-2; no clear D. Germline CDR1 LGHDT, CDR2 YNNKEL (reference sequence). V was clipped by 2 bases and J by 6 bases, with 7 bases between them. CDR3 size: 12 residues. The CDR3: CASSQTQDGYTF. As DNA, the CDR3 is TGTGCCAGCAGCCAAACCCAGGATGGCTACACCTTC.

The chain has TRBV6-6 and TRBJ1-4; the D is unclear. Germline V gene data show CDR1 as MNHNY and CDR2 as SVGAGI (reference sequence). The V end was cut by 5 bases, the J end by 8 bases, with 18 bases between. CDR3 length: 15 amino acids. The CDR3 sequence: CASSVGGNGREKLFF. The DNA for the CDR3 is TGTGCCAGCAGTGTGGGAGGGAATGGGAGGGAAAAACTGTTTTTT.

Only one count was recorded for this clone. This chain joins TRBV11-2 and TRBJ2-4; 12 bases agree with TRBD2. Germline values: CDR1 SGHAT, CDR2 FQNNGV. CDR3 length: 16 amino acids. V shed 5 bases and J 1 base; nucleotides not matched to a gene: 3. DNA for the CDR3: TGTGCCAGCAGCGTTCTAGCGGGAGGGGCCAAAAACATTCAGTACTTC. Residues: CASSVLAGGAKNIQYF.

The J gene is TRBJ1-6, the V gene TRBV19; D possibly corresponds to TRBD1 (6 bases). Germline CDR1 reads LNHDA; CDR2 reads SQIVND (reference sequence). CDR3 length equals 16 residues. The germline V and J ends were trimmed by 5 bases and 7 bases, with 18 bases remaining between them. Here the CDR3 DNA reads TGTGCCAGTAGTCTCCAGACAGGCTTGAGGAATTCACCCCTCCACTTT. This translates into CASSLQTGLRNSPLHF.

The J gene is TRBJ2-7, the V gene TRBV27; tentative D call: TRBD1 (5 bases). V shed 2 bases and J shed 4 bases, with 6 bases lying between them. Germline values: CDR1 MNHEY, CDR2 SMNVEV (reference sequence). CDR3 length equals 12 residues. CDR3 protein: CASSLRGYEQYF. In nucleotides, the CDR3 is TGTGCCAGCAGTTTAAGGGGTTACGAGCAGTACTTC.

The rearrangement joins TRBV5-1 to TRBJ1-1; 7 positions agree with TRBD1. Germline-derived CDR1 and CDR2 are SGHRS and YFSETQ. This CDR3 is built from 13 residues. V lost 4 bases and J lost 5; bases outside the gene matches: 5. In nucleotides, the CDR3 is TGCGCCAGCAGCCCCGGACAGGCGACTGAAGCTTTCTTT. Its protein is CASSPGQATEAFF.

The chain couples TRBV28 to TRBJ2-7; 7 nucleotides line up with TRBD1. V dropped 6 bases and J dropped 2; count of bases not matched to a gene: 7. Germline CDR1 MDHEN, CDR2 SYDVKM. The CDR3 has 14 residues. The CDR3 coding sequence is TGTGCCAGCAGAAGGGGACAGATAGCCTACGAGCAGTACTTC. Translating it yields CASRRGQIAYEQYF.

The chain couples TRBV5-1 to TRBJ2-3, with 7 bases identical to TRBD1. Trimming removed 2 bases from V and 6 bases from J; junction bases left unmatched: 6. This CDR3 spans 14 amino acids. Per the germline V gene, CDR1 is SGHRS and CDR2 is YFSETQ. The CDR3 sequence is CASSLRQGSDTQYF. In nucleotides, the CDR3 is TGCGCCAGCAGCTTACGACAGGGTAGCGATACGCAGTATTTT.

V and J are TRBV12-5 and TRBJ1-5; 7 bases map to TRBD1. The CDR3 has 15 amino acids. Per the germline V gene, CDR1 is LGHNT and CDR2 is FRNRAP. J lost 0 bases, V lost 2 bases, and 1 base had no gene match. The CDR3 loop is CASGLSGGSNQPQHF. The CDR3 DNA follows: TGTGCTAGTGGTTTGTCAGGGGGTAGCAATCAGCCCCAGCATTTT. Using reference TRBV12-5 and TRBJ1-5 for the parts outside the CDR3, the full variable domain is DARVTQTPRHKVTEMGQEVTMRCQPILGHNTVFWYRQTMMQGLELLAYFRNRAPLDDSGMPKDRFSAEMPDATLATLKIQPSEPRDSAVYFCASGLSGGSNQPQHFGDGTRLSIL.

CDR3 residues: CASSPGQVNYGYTF. CDR3 nucleotide sequence: TGTGCCAGCAGCCCCGGACAAGTTAACTATGGCTACACCTTC. This chain joins TRBV5-6 and TRBJ1-2, with D possibly TRBD1 on 5 matching bases. Trimming removed 4 bases at V and 1 base at J, with 11 bases between. Per the germline V gene, CDR1 is SGHDT and CDR2 is YYEEEE. This CDR3 has 14 amino acids. The full variable domain, in which reference TRBV5-6 and TRBJ1-2 provide the parts outside the CDR3, is DAGVTQSPTHLIKTRGQQVTLRCSPKSGHDTVSWYQQALGQGPQFIFQYYEEEERQRGNFPDRFSGHQFPNYSSELNVNALLLGDSALYLCASSPGQVNYGYTFGSGTRLTVV.

The rearrangement links TRBV6-5 to TRBJ1-5; 10 bases align to TRBD1. The trim removed 5 bases at V and 2 bases at J, leaving 3 bases unmatched. Germline loops: CDR1 MNHEY, CDR2 SVGAGI. This CDR3 has 15 amino acids. CDR3: CASSLGQGGNQPQHF. The DNA of the CDR3 is TGTGCCAGCAGTCTCGGACAGGGGGGCAATCAGCCCCAGCATTTT.

The genes are TRBV2 and TRBJ1-1; D not certain. V shed 5 bases and J shed 2 bases, with 12 bases lying between them. The CDR3 is 14 amino acids. Germline CDR1 and CDR2: SNHLY and FYNNEI. This CDR3 is CASSPQEINTEAFF. The CDR3 nucleotides are TGTGCCAGCAGTCCTCAGGAAATCAACACTGAAGCTTTCTTT.

The chain links TRBV19 to TRBJ2-5; 10 bases agree with TRBD2. J gave up 4 bases and V 3 bases, and 2 bases lay outside the gene matches. CDR3 length equals 14 residues. CDR1 is LNHDA, CDR2 SQIVND, per germline (reference sequence). As DNA, the CDR3 is TGTGCCAGTAGTATTGTAGCGGGAGGAGAGACCCAGTACTTC. Protein: CASSIVAGGETQYF.

This chain links TRBV10-3 with TRBJ1-2, with 9 bases aligning to TRBD1. The junction had 4 bases not matched to a gene; V was cut back by 2 bases and J by 0 bases. Per germline, CDR1 ENHRY and CDR2 SYGVKD. The CDR3 consists of 16 residues. For the CDR3, the DNA is TGTGCCATCAGTGAGCCGGGACAGGGTGCTAACTATGGCTACACCTTC. Translated, it gives CAISEPGQGANYGYTF.

This chain connects TRBV5-1 to TRBJ1-1; TRBD1 matches 8 bases. CDR1 and CDR2 from the germline V gene are SGHRS and YFSETQ. The CDR3 is 14 amino acids. With V trimmed by 4 bases and J by 0 bases, 2 bases remained unmatched. CDR3 coding DNA: TGCGCCAGCAGCGCGGACAGGGTGAACACTGAAGCTTTCTTT. It is translated as CASSADRVNTEAFF.